This T cell receptor (beta chain) was captured in a study of PD-1 blockade in classical Hodgkin lymphoma. The CDR3 contains 15 residues. V lost 3 bases and J 5 bases, leaving 14 bases between the germline ends. Germline V gives CDR1 MGHRA, CDR2 YSYEKL. Time point: newly diagnosed, previously untreated cHL patient sample. Findings of the study overall: Relapsed/refractory patients reportedly had the lowest baseline TCR diversity, below newly diagnosed patients, who were below healthy donors.

TCRdb's copy holds only in-frame clones and misses some; the assay was immunoSEQ multiplex PCR. The sample holds 45,000 to 60,000 clones, roughly 93% seen once. Regarding this clone: Its target is unknown.

Sequencing used peripheral blood mononuclear cells (PBMCs). The rearrangement links TRBV4-1 to TRBJ2-1, with D perhaps matching TRBD1 (6 bases). The sequence was obtained from a human donor with classical Hodgkin lymphoma. CDR3 sequence reads: CASSQTLTGHNEQFF. Here the CDR3 DNA reads TGCGCCAGCAGCCAGACGCTTACAGGGCACAATGAGCAGTTCTTC.